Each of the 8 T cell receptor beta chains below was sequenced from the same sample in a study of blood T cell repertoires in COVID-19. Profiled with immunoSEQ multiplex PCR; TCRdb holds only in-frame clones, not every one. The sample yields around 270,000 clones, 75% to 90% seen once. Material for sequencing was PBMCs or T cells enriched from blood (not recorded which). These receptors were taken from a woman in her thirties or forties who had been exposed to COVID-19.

This CDR3 reads CVVTGGFQPQHF. The CDR3 DNA sequence: TGTGTAGTAACAGGGGGCTTTCAGCCCCAGCATTTT. The chain combines TRBV7-8 with TRBJ1-5; TRBD1 agrees at 9 bases. CDR1 and CDR2 from the germline V gene are SGHVS and FQNEAQ. The CDR3 is made up of 12 amino acids.

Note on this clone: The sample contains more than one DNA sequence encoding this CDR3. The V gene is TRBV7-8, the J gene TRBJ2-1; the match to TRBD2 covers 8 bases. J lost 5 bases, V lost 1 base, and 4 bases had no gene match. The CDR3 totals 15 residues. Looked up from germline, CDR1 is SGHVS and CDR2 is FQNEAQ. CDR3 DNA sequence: TGTGCCAGCAGCTTAGGAGGCGGGAGGCACAATGAGCAGTTCTTC. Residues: CASSLGGGRHNEQFF.

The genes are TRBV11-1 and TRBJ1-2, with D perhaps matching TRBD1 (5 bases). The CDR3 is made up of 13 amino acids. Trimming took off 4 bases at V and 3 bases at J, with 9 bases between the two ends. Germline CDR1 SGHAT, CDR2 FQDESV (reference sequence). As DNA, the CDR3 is TGTGCCAGCAGCTCGGAGGGGTACTATGGCTACACCTTC. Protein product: CASSSEGYYGYTF.

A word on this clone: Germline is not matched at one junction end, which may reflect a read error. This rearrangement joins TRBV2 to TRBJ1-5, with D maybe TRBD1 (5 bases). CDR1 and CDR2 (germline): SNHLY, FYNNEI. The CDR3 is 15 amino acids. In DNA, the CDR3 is TGTGCCAGCAGCGAAGAGGTCGGGGGTTTGGAGCCCCAGCATTTT. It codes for CASSEEVGGLEPQHF.

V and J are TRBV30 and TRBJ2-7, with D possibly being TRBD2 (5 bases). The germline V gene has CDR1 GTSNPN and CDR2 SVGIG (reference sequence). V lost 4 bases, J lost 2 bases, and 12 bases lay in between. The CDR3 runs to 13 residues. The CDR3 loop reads CAWTGIGTYEQYF. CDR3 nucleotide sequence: TGTGCCTGGACAGGTATCGGGACCTACGAGCAGTACTTC.

The CDR3: CASGDSSYNEQFF. Here the CDR3 DNA reads TGTGCCAGCGGCGACAGCTCCTACAATGAGCAGTTCTTC. This sequence joins TRBV3-1 (or the pseudogene TRBV3-2) and TRBJ2-1, with D tentatively TRBD1 (5 bases). This CDR3 is built from 13 residues. Germline V CDR1 and CDR2: LGHDT, YNNKEL (reference sequence). V lost 8 bases and J lost 0, with 8 bases in between.

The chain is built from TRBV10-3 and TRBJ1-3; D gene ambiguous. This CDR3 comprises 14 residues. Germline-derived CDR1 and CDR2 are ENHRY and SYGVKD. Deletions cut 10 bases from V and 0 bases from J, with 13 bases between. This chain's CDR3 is CATRAGSSGNTIYF. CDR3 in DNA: TGTGCCACCCGGGCGGGGAGCTCTGGAAACACCATATATTTT.

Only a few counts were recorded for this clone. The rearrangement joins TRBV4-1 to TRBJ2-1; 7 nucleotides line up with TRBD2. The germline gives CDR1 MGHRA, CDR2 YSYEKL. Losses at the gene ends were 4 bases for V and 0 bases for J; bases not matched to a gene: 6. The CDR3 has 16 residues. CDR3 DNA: TGCGCCAGCAGCCGGATGAGCGGGACCTCCTACAATGAGCAGTTCTTC. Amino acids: CASSRMSGTSYNEQFF.